These 19 T cell receptor beta chains originate from one sample sequenced in a study of PD-L1 blockade in urothelial cancer. TCRdb's copy holds only in-frame clones and misses some; the assay was immunoSEQ multiplex PCR. The data show tens of thousands of clones, 75% to 90% seen once. As to time point: pretreatment peripheral blood. The sequences come from PBMCs, collected around atezolizumab (anti-PD-L1) treatment. The origin of the receptors is a man between 50 and 59 years old with urothelial cancer.

The chain employs TRBV11-2 and TRBJ1-5; D possibly corresponds to TRBD1 (5 bases). V lost 0 bases and J lost 7, with 13 bases in between. Germline values: CDR1 SGHAT, CDR2 FQNNGV. The CDR3 length is 15 residues. The CDR3 loop reads CASSLEGLGAQPQHF. In DNA, the CDR3 is TGTGCCAGCAGCTTAGAGGGACTAGGAGCGCAGCCCCAGCATTTT. Together with reference TRBV11-2 and TRBJ1-5, the CDR3 gives the full variable domain: EAGVAQSPRYKIIEKRQSVAFWCNPISGHATLYWYQQILGQGPKLLIQFQNNGVVDDSQLPKDRFSAERLKGVDSTLKIQPAKLEDSAVYLCASSLEGLGAQPQHFGDGTRLSIL.

The J gene is TRBJ2-2, the V gene TRBV11-3, with 11 bases lining up with TRBD2. CDR1 is SGHNT, CDR2 YENEEA, per germline. The J segment lost 6 bases and the V segment lost 4 bases, leaving 7 bases of the junction unmatched. The CDR3 is 16 amino acids. The CDR3 protein is CASSYTLAGGAGELFF. Here the CDR3 DNA reads TGTGCCAGCAGCTATACCTTAGCGGGAGGGGCCGGGGAGCTGTTTTTT.

J is TRBJ1-2 and V is TRBV27; 8 nucleotides match TRBD1. Trimming took 6 bases from V and 4 from J; bases not matched to a gene: 10. CDR3 size: 15 residues. Germline V gene data show CDR1 as MNHEY and CDR2 as SMNVEV (reference sequence). The CDR3 spells CASSRTSTGGYGYTF. The CDR3 DNA follows: TGTGCCAGCAGCCGCACCTCTACAGGGGGCTATGGCTACACCTTC.

The chain is built from TRBV7-6 and TRBJ1-6; D is perhaps TRBD1 (5 bases). The CDR3 is 16 amino acids. Germline CDR1 reads SGHVS; CDR2 reads FNYEAQ. Trimming took 4 bases from V and 6 from J, leaving 16 bases between them. The CDR3 region has the DNA TGTGCCAGCAGCTCAAGCGTAAGGGGCGGTAATTCACCCCTCCACTTT. Its protein product is CASSSSVRGGNSPLHF.

This chain connects TRBV7-9 to TRBJ2-2; 9 nucleotides match TRBD1. Per germline, CDR1 SEHNR and CDR2 FQNEAQ (reference sequence). J was trimmed by 5 bases and V by 5 bases; bases with no gene match: 6. The CDR3 contains 15 residues. This chain's CDR3 is CASSLRDRETGELFF. The CDR3 region has the DNA TGTGCCAGCAGCCTCCGGGACAGGGAGACCGGGGAGCTGTTTTTT.

V and J are TRBV30 and TRBJ1-2; 7 nucleotides match TRBD1. Trimming removed 1 base from V and 5 bases from J; junction bases left unmatched: 7. The CDR3 totals 14 residues. Germline V gives CDR1 GTSNPN, CDR2 SVGIG (reference sequence). In DNA, the CDR3 is TGTGCCTGGAGTGCCCGACAGGGAGTTTATGGCTACACCTTC. Its translation is CAWSARQGVYGYTF.

The table lists this clone with a few counts. The chain employs TRBV7-2 and TRBJ1-5; TRBD1 is a possible D gene (5 bases). The germline CDR1 and CDR2 sequences are SGHTA and FQGNSA. Trimming took off 4 bases at V and 7 bases at J, with 14 bases between the two ends. The CDR3 extends over 14 amino acids. The CDR3 coding sequence is TGTGCCAGCAGCTCCCTAGGGGTCGACCAGCCCCAGCATTTT. Its protein product is CASSSLGVDQPQHF. Full variable domain (missing parts from reference TRBV7-2 and TRBJ1-5): GAGVSQSPSNKVTEKGKDVELRCDPISGHTALYWYRQSLGQGLEFLIYFQGNSAPDKSGLPSDRFSAERTGGSVSTLTIQRTQQEDSAVYLCASSSLGVDQPQHFGDGTRLSIL.

V and J are TRBV7-8 and TRBJ2-5; 11 bases align to TRBD1. The germline gives CDR1 SGHVS, CDR2 FQNEAQ. The junction had 9 bases not matched to a gene; V was cut back by 5 bases and J by 1 base. This CDR3 spans 17 amino acids. As DNA, the CDR3 is TGTGCCAGCAGCCCACTACCGGGGACAGGGGGCCAAGAGACCCAGTACTTC. Protein product: CASSPLPGTGGQETQYF.

The chain is built from TRBV10-3 and TRBJ2-2; D is possibly TRBD2 (7 bases). V shed 3 bases and J shed 7 bases, with 15 bases lying between them. This CDR3 is built from 15 residues. Germline loops: CDR1 ENHRY, CDR2 SYGVKD. Here the CDR3 DNA reads TGTGCCATCAGTGACCCTCGGGGGGCTAACGGGGAGCTGTTTTTT. Residues: CAISDPRGANGELFF.

This clone was counted a few times. The rearrangement joins TRBV4-1 to TRBJ1-1, with 10 positions matching TRBD1. This CDR3 contains 14 residues. The germline V gene has CDR1 MGHRA and CDR2 YSYEKL. V trimming: 4 bases; J trimming: 6 bases; junction bases outside the gene matches: 5. CDR3 residues: CASSLEDRGAEAFF. CDR3 nucleotide sequence: TGCGCCAGCAGCCTAGAGGACAGGGGGGCTGAAGCTTTCTTT.

The chain couples TRBV29-1 to TRBJ2-2; maybe TRBD1 (5 bases). The CDR3 has 15 residues. Germline V gene sequence: CDR1 SQVTM, CDR2 ANQGSEA. The V gene lost 4 bases and the J gene lost 1 base, with 13 bases spanning the gap. In DNA form, the CDR3 reads TGCAGCGTTGTAAGGAGTCAGGGGAACACCGGGGAGCTGTTTTTT. It translates to CSVVRSQGNTGELFF.

This chain joins TRBV7-2 and TRBJ1-6; weak D call: TRBD1 (6 bases). Germline loops: CDR1 SGHTA, CDR2 FQGNSA. This CDR3 is 13 amino acids long. The V end was cut by 1 base, the J end by 14 bases, with 12 bases between. This CDR3 reads CASSLEGVAALHF. The CDR3 region has the DNA TGTGCCAGCAGCTTAGAGGGGGTCGCAGCCCTCCACTTT.

This chain joins TRBV9 and TRBJ2-1; 8 nucleotides align to TRBD1. Germline CDR1 reads SGDLS; CDR2 reads YYNGEE. The CDR3 extends over 15 amino acids. J was trimmed by 4 bases and V by 2 bases; bases with no gene match: 5. CDR3 in DNA: TGTGCCAGCAGCGTTACCGGGACAGGTTACAATGAGCAGTTCTTC. It translates to CASSVTGTGYNEQFF.

The chain couples TRBV28 to TRBJ1-2; D is unclear. V was trimmed by 5 bases and J by 4 bases, leaving 14 bases between them. The CDR3 has 14 residues. The germline gives CDR1 MDHEN, CDR2 SYDVKM. The CDR3 here is CASSPGMRVYGYTF. The CDR3, as DNA: TGTGCCAGCAGTCCCGGGATGCGGGTCTATGGCTACACCTTC.

The CDR3, as DNA: TGTGCCACCAGCAGAGGGGACAGCTCTGGAAACACCATATATTTT. Translated: CATSRGDSSGNTIYF. J is TRBJ1-3 and V is TRBV15; 7 positions agree with TRBD1. CDR1 and CDR2 from the germline V gene are LNHNV and YYDKDF (reference sequence). V shed 1 base and J 0 bases; nucleotides not matched to a gene: 0. The length of the CDR3 is 15 residues.

V is TRBV7-3 and J is TRBJ2-3; 12 bases align to TRBD1. This CDR3 region has 15 residues. Germline lookup yields CDR1 SGHTA and CDR2 FQGTGA. V shed 4 bases, J shed 7 bases, and the junction held 6 bases outside the gene matches. Here the CDR3 reads CASSSGTGGRNTQYF. Written as DNA, the CDR3 is TGTGCCAGCAGCTCCGGGACAGGGGGCAGGAATACGCAGTATTTT.

The rearrangement uses TRBV27 and TRBJ1-5; 8 nucleotides match TRBD1. Germline V lookup: CDR1 MNHEY, CDR2 SMNVEV (reference sequence). The J segment lost 7 bases and the V segment lost 5 bases, leaving 7 bases of the junction unmatched. The CDR3 totals 14 residues. This chain's CDR3 is CASSPDRGGQPQHF. Written as DNA, the CDR3 is TGTGCCAGCAGTCCTGACAGGGGTGGACAGCCCCAGCATTTT.

V and J are TRBV27 and TRBJ2-1; TRBD2 agrees at 9 bases. Trimming removed 6 bases from V and 14 bases from J; junction bases left unmatched: 14. The CDR3 runs to 14 residues. Germline lookup yields CDR1 MNHEY and CDR2 SMNVEV (reference sequence). This CDR3 is CASSTGTSSLKKFF. The CDR3 coding sequence is TGTGCCAGCAGCACCGGGACTAGCTCCCTAAAGAAGTTCTTC.

This clone was observed once. The chain employs TRBV2 and TRBJ2-7, with 7 nucleotides matching TRBD1. This CDR3 comprises 14 residues. From germline, CDR1 is SNHLY and CDR2 FYNNEI. V shed 10 bases, J shed 0 bases, and the junction held 9 bases outside the gene matches. CDR3 sequence (DNA): TGTGCCAAAAGGTTGACAGGGAGCTCCTACGAGCAGTACTTC. It encodes CAKRLTGSSYEQYF.